This TCR beta chain was sequenced in a study of T cell repertoires in cytomegalovirus infection. In the study overall: Indicated by public TCR beta signatures were CMV infection and matching HLA type.

Germline V CDR1 and CDR2: SGHTA, FQGNSA. Trimming removed 4 bases from V and 6 bases from J; junction bases left unmatched: 6. The CDR3 sequence is 15 residues long. TCRdb re-analysed the reads in MiXCR, keeping a single row per CDR3 protein. The sample holds approximately 250,000 distinct CDR3 sequences, roughly 10% seen once. General study findings and limits: The cumulative frequency of public TCR beta families distinguished individuals who carried CMV together with the relevant HLA. The ex vivo response was dominated by HLA-C-restricted CMV-specific TCR beta clonotypes.

This clonotype appeared many times. Its target is unknown. The chain carries TRBV7-2 and TRBJ2-2; TRBD1 matches 9 bases. The receptor was derived from a human donor in good health (CMV status not recorded). Some clones in this sample may be carry-over from other donors' samples. The sequenced sample consisted of PBMCs. The CDR3 here is CASSWDRASSGELFF. For the CDR3, the DNA is TGTGCCAGCAGCTGGGACAGGGCAAGTTCCGGGGAGCTGTTTTTT.